The present T cell receptor beta chain was sequenced within a study of blood T cell repertoires in COVID-19. Study-wide context: The United States, Italy and Spain were the sources of the acute and convalescent COVID-19 samples. Sample material is recorded as cDNA or gDNA derived from T cells, B-cell-depleted T cells, or PBMCs.

CDR3 length: 14 residues. Germline values: CDR1 GTSNPN, CDR2 SVGIG (reference sequence). Trimming stripped 4 bases from V and 7 bases from J, with 17 bases between. Authors' methods: How many nucleated cells were present was estimated from reference gene primer amplification. Assay used: immunoSEQ multiplex PCR; TCRdb lists only in-frame clones, some missing. The D gene and trimming were derived from the DNA, and the V and J assignments and clone size from that table. Of about 240,000 clones detected, roughly 80% appear once; the ten largest clones hold over 5.5%. This TCR came from a woman aged 60-75 years with active or convalescent COVID-19. The material sequenced was peripheral blood. This chain connects TRBV30 to TRBJ2-1; the D gene is possibly TRBD2 (6 bases). The CDR3 DNA is TGTGCCTGGAATGGCGGCGGGACTCTAAATGAGCAGTTCTTC. It translates to CAWNGGGTLNEQFF.